A single sample is the source of the 16 T cell receptor beta chains below, sequenced in a study of shared clonotypes between healthy human individuals. TCRdb's copy holds only in-frame clones and misses some; the assay was immunoSEQ multiplex PCR. The data hold over 2 million clones, with about 95% observed a single time. Naivety among CD8 cells was defined by CD45RO negativity and positive CCR7 selection, thereby excluding terminally differentiated effector memory CD45RA+ cells. The sample taken for sequencing was naive CD8+ T cells sorted from blood. These receptors all stem from a man between 18 and 29 years old in good health.

This rearrangement joins TRBV6-1 to TRBJ1-1; D is unresolved. The CDR3 has 17 residues. Trimming cost V 3 bases and J 4 bases, with 21 bases left between them. Germline V lookup: CDR1 MNHNS, CDR2 SASEGT. The CDR3 region is CASSDVLRKGSVTEAFF. Here the CDR3 DNA reads TGTGCCAGCAGTGATGTTCTTAGAAAGGGAAGTGTCACTGAAGCTTTCTTT.

The CDR3 here is CASSASRTLSSYEQYF. The CDR3 nucleotides are TGTGCCAGCAGTGCTTCCCGGACGCTTAGCTCCTACGAGCAGTACTTC. The rearrangement uses TRBV6-1 and TRBJ2-7; D ambiguous. The CDR3 runs 16 residues. The germline V and J ends were trimmed by 4 bases and 0 bases, with 16 bases remaining between them. CDR1 is MNHNS, CDR2 SASEGT, per germline.

The chain employs TRBV2 and TRBJ2-4; either TRBD1 or TRBD2 may supply D (5 bases each). CDR3 length equals 16 residues. V dropped 3 bases and J dropped 2 bases, with 14 bases sitting between them. Germline V gives CDR1 SNHLY, CDR2 FYNNEI. The CDR3 loop reads CASSDGTDRTKNIQYF. The DNA for the CDR3 is TGTGCCAGCAGTGACGGGACGGATCGAACCAAAAACATTCAGTACTTC.

The V call is TRBV27, the J call TRBJ2-7; 9 bases agree with TRBD1. The V segment lost 1 base and the J segment 6 bases; nucleotides outside the gene matches: 1. This CDR3 spans 13 amino acids. Germline V gives CDR1 MNHEY, CDR2 SMNVEV (reference sequence). CDR3 loop: CASSLWDRAEQYF. CDR3 in DNA: TGTGCCAGCAGTTTATGGGACAGGGCCGAGCAGTACTTC.

The CDR3 nucleotides are TGTGCCAGCAGCTCCCCTACGGACAGCAGCACAGATACGCAGTATTTT. As protein: CASSSPTDSSTDTQYF. J is TRBJ2-3 and V is TRBV7-9; weak D call: TRBD1 (6 bases). V was clipped by 4 bases and J by 0 bases, with 14 bases between them. The CDR3 totals 16 residues. CDR1 SEHNR and CDR2 FQNEAQ come from the germline V gene (reference sequence).

A note on this clone: One base away lies a much larger clone, so this may be a sequencing read error. Other DNA sequences from this sample encode an identical CDR3 as well. This chain links TRBV28 with TRBJ1-1; D may be TRBD1 (5 bases). The germline V and J ends were trimmed by 3 bases and 3 bases, with 5 bases remaining between them. Germline CDR1 and CDR2: MDHEN and SYDVKM. The CDR3 contains 12 residues. The CDR3 bases are TGTGCCAGCAGTTTGGGGGACACTGAAGCTTTCTTT. Residues: CASSLGDTEAFF. Variable domain in full (rest from reference TRBV28 and TRBJ1-1): DVKVTQSSRYLVKRTGEKVFLECVQDMDHENMFWYRQDPGLGLRLIYFSYDVKMKEKGDIPEGYSVSREKKERFSLILESASTNQTSMYLCASSLGDTEAFFGQGTRLTVV.

The chain links TRBV30 to TRBJ2-5; the D gene is possibly TRBD2 (6 bases). The CDR3 is 14 residues long. The ends were cut back, 5 bases at V and 1 base at J, with 14 bases in the middle. Germline lookup yields CDR1 GTSNPN and CDR2 SVGIG (reference sequence). The CDR3, as DNA: TGTGCCTGGGAAACGGGGACTTTCCAAGAGACCCAGTACTTC. Protein: CAWETGTFQETQYF.

This chain connects TRBV19 to TRBJ2-1; 14 bases line up with TRBD2. CDR3 length equals 16 residues. The trim removed 6 bases at V and 9 bases at J, leaving 10 bases unmatched. Germline CDR1 reads LNHDA; CDR2 reads SQIVND (reference sequence). The CDR3 reads CASSPGLAGGLGEQFF. CDR3 nucleotides: TGTGCCAGTAGCCCTGGACTAGCGGGAGGTCTTGGTGAGCAGTTCTTC.

The rearrangement links TRBV6-6 to TRBJ2-1; possible D gene TRBD1, 6 bases. Germline V gene data show CDR1 as MNHNY and CDR2 as SVGAGI (reference sequence). V lost 4 bases, J lost 8 bases, and 21 bases lay in between. CDR3 length: 16 residues. The CDR3 reads CASSSLGGGHDDEQFF. Written as DNA, the CDR3 is TGTGCCAGCAGTTCCCTAGGTGGGGGCCATGATGATGAGCAGTTCTTC.

This chain uses TRBV7-2 with TRBJ2-1; D is uncertain. Germline V gene lookup returns CDR1 SGHTA and CDR2 FQGNSA. CDR3 length equals 15 residues. V lost 1 base to trimming and J lost 4 bases, with 11 bases between them. In nucleotides, the CDR3 is TGTGCCAGCAGCTTAGAACAGATCTTTTACAATGAGCAGTTCTTC. It yields the protein CASSLEQIFYNEQFF.

The gene calls are TRBV5-6 and TRBJ2-2, with a weak D call TRBD2 (6 bases). V lost 3 bases to trimming and J lost 0 bases, with 15 bases between them. Germline-derived CDR1 and CDR2 are SGHDT and YYEEEE. The CDR3 runs to 17 residues. The CDR3 reads CASSSIELAANTGELFF. CDR3 DNA sequence: TGTGCCAGCAGCTCGATCGAACTAGCAGCGAACACCGGGGAGCTGTTTTTT.

The V call is TRBV6-6, the J call TRBJ1-4; the D gene is possibly TRBD1 (5 bases). CDR1 and CDR2 from the germline V gene are MNHNY and SVGAGI (reference sequence). Between the trimmed V and J ends, which lost 8 bases and 7 bases, there was a span of 5 bases. The CDR3 consists of 10 residues. The CDR3 DNA is TGTGCCAGCGGGGGTGAAAAACTGTTTTTT. This sequence encodes CASGGEKLFF.

This rearrangement joins TRBV9 to TRBJ1-5; D gene uncertain. This CDR3 is built from 14 residues. V was trimmed by 3 bases and J by 0 bases, leaving 7 bases between them. Germline values: CDR1 SGDLS, CDR2 YYNGEE. The CDR3 nucleotides are TGTGCCAGCAGCGAGGACGTTAGCAATCAGCCCCAGCATTTT. Translated: CASSEDVSNQPQHF.

V and J are TRBV9 and TRBJ1-1, with TRBD1 matching over 7 bases. CDR1 is SGDLS and CDR2 is YYNGEE in the germline V gene. This CDR3 comprises 16 residues. Trimming took 4 bases from V and 0 from J; bases not matched to a gene: 9. The CDR3 region has the DNA TGTGCCAGCAGCATAGGGGGACAGACGTTGAACACTGAAGCTTTCTTT. Translation gives CASSIGGQTLNTEAFF.

This chain joins TRBV2 and TRBJ1-1, with a tentative D call TRBD1 (6 bases). CDR1 is SNHLY and CDR2 is FYNNEI in the germline V gene. The CDR3 contains 12 residues. Trimming pared 6 bases from V and 11 bases from J, leaving 16 bases between. Written as DNA, the CDR3 is TGTGCCAGCAGGGATCGACAGGTTTTTGCTTTCTTT. Amino acids: CASRDRQVFAFF.

The J gene is TRBJ1-1, the V gene TRBV25-1; D unresolved. The V and J ends lost 4 bases and 1 base respectively, with 10 bases between them. CDR3 length: 14 amino acids. The germline CDR1 and CDR2 sequences are MGHDK and SYGVNS. The CDR3 here is CASSGTVWNTEAFF. The CDR3 nucleotides read TGTGCCAGCAGTGGAACTGTATGGAACACTGAAGCTTTCTTT.